This TCR beta chain was profiled in a study of cytomegalovirus exposure and HLA in healthy donors (TCRdb year 2017). Regarding the complete study: In an earlier analysis of under 750 of the donors, approximately 300 Gb of sequence data and approximately 120 million unique TCR beta sequences from 150 million to 200 million T cells were reported. Approximately 300 gigabases of sequencing data and approximately 85 million unique TCR sequences were included in an early release covering 550 to 650 HLA-typed donors. Among the approximately 430 genotyped donors, around 81% belonged to the genetic ancestry cluster associated with self-reported Caucasian donors. The study was designed to test whether signatures of past pathogen exposure could be identified by cataloging public T cell receptors. The T cell repertoires of 670 or so subjects were profiled by immunosequencing and related to cytomegalovirus serostatus. Besides the first cohort of more than 650 subjects, a separate validation cohort made up of roughly 120 different subjects was used. The study combined high-throughput TCR immunosequencing, statistical association of individual TCRs with disease status, and machine learning to predict cytomegalovirus infection status. To study patterns of TCR occurrence, a later analysis re-analyzed previously published TCR beta repertoires from 500 to 850 donors and added high-resolution HLA genotyping. Rather than drawing on any new phenotypic data, the later analysis identified candidate immune exposures from TCR beta sequences and the way those sequences occurred across donors. An earlier analysis of around 640 of the donors used high-throughput TCR beta sequencing to judge whether each TCR beta V gene segment behaved as functional or pseudogenic. Alongside the repertoire data, information on donor age, sex, ethnicity and CMV serostatus was compiled. In a later genetic analysis, genome-wide SNP genotypes for 398 of the 666 donors were used, and that subset was treated as a discovery cohort. Every repertoire in the discovery cohort had been generated on one and the same sequencing platform. HLA typing covered class I and class II loci at four-digit resolution. Typing coverage differed by locus: A, B, C, DRB1 and DQB1 were typed in about 620-640 donors, DQA1 in 500 to 550, DPA1 in approximately 600, and DPB1 in around 490. Four to six DR-DQ haplotypes were handled as single units for association and clustering, since linkage in the cohort was strong. On average, approximately 250,000 unique TCR beta nucleotide sequences were sequenced per donor among about 400 genotyped donors of the cohort, with around 19% of those sequences being non-productive.

Points the paper makes about the study in general: Sequencing depth was assumed to be roughly uniform across donors in the presence/absence analyses, though that assumption may not hold. According to a later analysis, TCR association rates differed among HLA loci, with DRB1 alleles showing the most associated TCRs and HLA-C alleles showing the fewest. Correlated functional status among segregating V segments might reflect linkage disequilibrium, but an unknown experimental factor could not be ruled out. It was suggested by the authors that the approach could potentially be generalized to other disease states and immunological phenotypes. Because the 87-base-pair reads could not distinguish some IMGT-functional V segments, including TRBV6-2 and TRBV6-3, those segments were excluded. Compared with the approximately 670-donor mean, donors in an Asian-associated ancestry cluster had fewer N-insertions in productive TCRs, according to a later genetic analysis. A few of the identified cytomegalovirus-associated TCR beta chains were confirmed in vitro to be specific for cytomegalovirus antigens. Across donors, most TCR sequences were observed very rarely, whereas some public TCRs were present in many individuals. A further reported finding was that TCR beta sequences accurately predicted the HLA-A and HLA-B alleles for most subjects in the first cohort. In a later analysis, some 17,000 TCR beta sequences were associated with specific HLA alleles at a false discovery rate of 0.05. Broadly in line with IMGT annotations, most TCR beta V segments showed up in productive rearrangements about 87% or about 30% of the time in an earlier analysis of under 700 of the donors. Immune exposure information for the cohort was limited to CMV serostatus. The study listed 170 or so TCR beta chains as associated with cytomegalovirus. In this cohort, only TCR beta chains were sequenced, and detectable features were limited by the absence of alpha or paired-chain data. A cluster of highly shared sequence variants was judged likely to represent a technical artifact of the sequencing pipeline. An association between a missense DCLRE1C variant and V-gene and J-gene trimming of TCR beta chains was found in a later genetic analysis and replicated in an independent cohort. When HLA alleles, especially DR and DQ, strongly co-occurred, TCR associations were difficult to assign to individual alleles. A later analysis reported that several top co-occurrence clusters appeared linked to parvovirus B19, influenza, CMV and Epstein-Barr virus. Most CMV-associated TCR beta chains appeared to be HLA-restricted in a later analysis, and the HLA associations seemed to be driven largely by CMV exposure. The classifier was reported to diagnose cytomegalovirus status with high specificity and sensitivity in both the original cohort and the validation cohort. Some 15 rarely observed V segments, including chromosome 9 orphons, were excluded from the earlier analysis of approximately 500 of the donors because counts were too low. Because some donors lacked HLA typing at each locus, the association tests relied only on the typed subset. Compared with equally common non-associated chains, HLA-associated TCR beta chains in a later analysis were more clonally expanded and had lower generation probabilities.

In total, approximately 700 healthy bone marrow donors made up the cohort. All cohort members were sampled while nominally healthy, although unrecorded immune exposures were likely present. The donor was CMV seronegative and was included in the group of a few hundred seronegative cohort members. Each donor provided a peripheral blood sample, and peripheral blood mononuclear cells were used for TCR beta sequencing. The Qiagen DNeasy Blood Extraction Kit was used to extract genomic DNA from the blood cell samples. The protocol used for the library was the immunoSEQ multiplex PCR assay. The multiplex PCR relied on a mix of 60 forward primers for TCR Vbeta segments and 13 reverse primers for TCR Jbeta segments. Amplification of the CDR3 region of rearranged TCR beta genes was performed with a multiplex PCR assay on genomic DNA. The Illumina HiSeq System was used to sequence the amplified TCR beta libraries as 87-base-pair reads. Processing in the source paper ran as follows. A later analysis tallied around 80 million unique TCR beta chains across the approximately 670 repertoires, and about 12 million of those chains were shared by two or more donors. To remove PCR and sequencing errors, raw reads were error-corrected and collapsed into unique sequences using a nearest-neighbor algorithm that merged closely related sequences. V, D and J gene segments were assigned by aligning CDR3 sequences to IMGT reference sequences. For a sequence to be retained, a match of at least six nucleotides to both a V gene segment and a J gene segment was required. A rearrangement was called productive if the CDR3 had no stop codons and remained in frame with V and J, and every other rearrangement was called non-productive. Following IMGT convention, CDR3 was defined as the stretch from the second conserved V-encoded cysteine up to the conserved J-encoded phenylalanine. Sequences without an unambiguous match to a single V gene segment were excluded from the earlier analysis of approximately 560 of the donors. An earlier analysis of a few hundred of the donors called V segments functional above 56.7% productive rearrangements and segregating when the between-donor standard deviation exceeded 5%. A statistical classification framework was built to diagnose cytomegalovirus status from the catalog of TCR beta chain sequences. In a later analysis, TCR nucleotide sequences were compared against IMGT/GENE-DB human TR gene sequences so that V and J genes could be assigned. Using the TCRdist pipeline, a later analysis assigned CDR3 sequences along with most-parsimonious VDJ recombination scenarios. In a later analysis, each TCR beta chain was defined by its CDR3 amino acid sequence together with its V-gene family, and reads without a unique V-gene family were excluded. A later analysis removed 592 highly shared, low-generation-probability nucleotide sequences to deal with suspected cross-contamination and a sequencing artifact. For each public chain, a later analysis derived a clonal expansion index from normalized ranks of inferred template counts within each repertoire. In a later analysis, generation probabilities were computed with a VDJ recombination model fitted to out-of-frame rearrangements, and the resulting probabilities were checked against IGoR. A later analysis scored TCR-TCR, TCR-HLA and TCR-CMV co-occurrence with hypergeometric tests, applying a repertoire-size bias correction to TCR pairs. False discovery rates were estimated in a later analysis by permuting HLA or CMV assignments 20 times. In a later analysis, co-occurring TCRs were grouped with DBSCAN, and TCRdist sequence similarity was added when clustering was performed within HLA-allele-positive subsets. Repertoires with fewer than 30,000 or more than 120,000 public chains were left out of co-occurrence clustering, as were five repertoires with anomalous nucleotide sharing. TCRdb re-hosts the immuneACCESS table, in-frame sequences only. Its copies lack some clones; in the studies checked, an unresolved V gene accounts for under half of them, and the cause for the rest is not known. D and trimming were read from the DNA, whereas the V and J calls and clone size are those reported in that table. The sample table includes 25,000 to 40,000 clones. Approximately 4% of the sample comes from the top ten.

Concerning this clone itself: Its antigen is unknown.

CDR1 and CDR2, looked up from the germline V gene, are MDHEN and SYDVKM. Trimming takes 8 bases from V and 0 bases from J, and the germline ends sit 14 bases apart. Including the terminal cysteine and phenylalanine, the CDR3 comprises 15 residues. Only the CDR3 region is kept as DNA, spanning 45 bases read in frame from base 1. The sequenced sample was PBMCs. The sequence was obtained from a man aged 40-49 years in good health and CMV-seronegative. The V and J genes are TRBV28 and TRBJ1-5; a weak D assignment points to TRBD1 (5 bases agree). The DNA reads as follows: TGTGCCAGCGGCGGCGGGACGCTTAGCAATCAGCCCCAGCATTTT. Protein translation: CASGGGTLSNQPQHF.